This T cell receptor beta chain was captured in a study of cytomegalovirus exposure and HLA in healthy donors. A remark on this clone: Its antigen is not identified.

Notes on the study in general: The classifier reportedly diagnosed cytomegalovirus status with high specificity and sensitivity.

The V end lost 6 bases, the J end lost 5 bases, and 22 bases lay between the germline ends. Germline V lookup: CDR1 SEHNR, CDR2 FQNEAQ (reference sequence). This CDR3 is built from 16 residues. With 60 Vbeta and 13 Jbeta primers, the PCR was carried out. The repertoire was sequenced with immunoSEQ multiplex PCR; TCRdb's copy has only in-frame clones and lacks some. Of approximately 150,000 clones listed, roughly 80% are singletons. The clonotype was recovered from a woman aged 40 to 49 in good health and CMV-seropositive. The sequenced sample consisted of PBMCs. The rearrangement links TRBV7-9 to TRBJ2-5; D is possibly TRBD1 (5 bases). The CDR3 here is CASSRARPDSGETQYF. The CDR3 region has the DNA TGTGCCAGCAGTCGAGCCCGCCCAGATTCAGGGGAGACCCAGTACTTC.